This TCR beta chain was profiled in a study of cytomegalovirus exposure and HLA in healthy donors. Primers: 60 Vbeta forward and 13 Jbeta reverse. Sequencing was performed with immunoSEQ multiplex PCR; in TCRdb, only in-frame clones are kept and a portion is missing. Among about 120,000 clones, about 81% were seen once, and the ten largest hold more than 1.5%. The sample holds a few counts of this clone. Germline assignment: CDR1 SEHNR and CDR2 FQNEAQ (reference sequence). V lost 5 bases, J lost 5 bases, and 16 bases lay in between. The CDR3 is 14 residues long. What was sequenced was PBMCs. J is TRBJ2-7 and V is TRBV7-9, with D tentatively TRBD2 (6 bases). The origin of this receptor is a man between 40 and 49 years old in good health and CMV-seronegative. Written as DNA, the CDR3 is TGTGCCAGCAGCGAGTTACGGGGGTTCCACGAGCAGTACTTC. This encodes CASSELRGFHEQYF.